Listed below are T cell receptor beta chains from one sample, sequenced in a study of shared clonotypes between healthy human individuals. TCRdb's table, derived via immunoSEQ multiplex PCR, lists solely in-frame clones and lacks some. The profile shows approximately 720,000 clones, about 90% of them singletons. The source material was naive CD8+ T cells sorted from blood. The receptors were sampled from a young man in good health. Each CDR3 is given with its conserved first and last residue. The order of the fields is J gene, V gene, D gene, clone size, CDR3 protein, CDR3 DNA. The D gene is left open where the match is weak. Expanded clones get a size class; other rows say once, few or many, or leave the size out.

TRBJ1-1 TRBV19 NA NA CASTVDGGAVTEAFF TGTGCCAGTACAGTCGACGGTGGGGCTGTCACTGAAGCTTTCTTT
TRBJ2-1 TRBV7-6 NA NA CASTTDVPSSYNEQFF TGTGCCAGCACCACCGACGTACCGAGCTCCTACAATGAGCAGTTCTTC
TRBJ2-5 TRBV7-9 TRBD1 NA CASSPRDRGQETQYF TGTGCCAGCAGTCCCCGGGACAGGGGACAAGAGACCCAGTACTTC
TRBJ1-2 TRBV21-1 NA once CASTRDWTGGTAVEYLGYGYTF TGTGCCAGCACCCGGGACTGGACAGGGGGCACGGCTGTTGAGTATTTGGGATATGGCTACACCTTC
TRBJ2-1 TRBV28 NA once CASSLTSSYNEQFF TGTGCCAGCAGTCTCACTAGCTCCTACAATGAGCAGTTCTTC
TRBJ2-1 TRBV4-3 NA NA CASSQRLYNEQFF TGCGCCAGCAGCCAAAGGCTGTACAATGAGCAGTTCTTC
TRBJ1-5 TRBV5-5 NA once CASSPSPTQPQHF TGTGCCAGCAGCCCCTCCCCCACTCAGCCCCAGCATTTT
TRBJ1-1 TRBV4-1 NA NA CASSPELGSTEAFF TGCGCCAGCAGCCCCGAACTGGGGAGCACTGAAGCTTTCTTT
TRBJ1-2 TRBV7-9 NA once CASSFFDEGIDYGYTF TGTGCCAGCAGCTTTTTCGACGAGGGTATTGACTATGGCTACACCTTC
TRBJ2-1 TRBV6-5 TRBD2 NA CASSYFSGSTNEQFF TGTGCCAGCAGTTACTTTAGCGGGAGTACGAATGAGCAGTTCTTC
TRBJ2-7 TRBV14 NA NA CASSYGQSHYYEQYF TGTGCCAGCAGCTATGGACAGAGTCATTACTACGAGCAGTACTTC
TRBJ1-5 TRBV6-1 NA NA CASSEVKGSNQPQHF TGTGCCAGCAGTGAAGTTAAGGGAAGCAATCAGCCCCAGCATTTT
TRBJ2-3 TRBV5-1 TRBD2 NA CASDSGGYTDTQYF TGCGCCAGTGACAGCGGGGGCTACACAGATACGCAGTATTTT
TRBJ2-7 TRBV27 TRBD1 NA CASTGQGDTNQYF TGTGCCAGCACCGGACAGGGGGATACGAACCAGTACTTC
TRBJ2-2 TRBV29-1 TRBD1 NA CSVDGDRDGNTGELFF TGCAGCGTTGATGGAGACAGGGATGGGAACACCGGGGAGCTGTTTTTT
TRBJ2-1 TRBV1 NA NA CTSSQEGPGTSGSHNEQFF TGCACCAGCAGCCAAGAGGGCCCCGGGACTAGCGGGAGCCACAATGAGCAGTTCTTC
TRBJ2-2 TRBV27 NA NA CASSFALTGELFF TGTGCCAGCAGTTTCGCTCTTACCGGGGAGCTGTTTTTT
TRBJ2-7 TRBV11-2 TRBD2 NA CASSLLAGGYDEQYF TGTGCCAGCAGCTTACTAGCGGGAGGGTACGACGAGCAGTACTTC
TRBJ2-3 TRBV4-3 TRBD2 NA CASSFQLAGSSDTQYF TGCGCCAGCAGCTTCCAACTAGCGGGAAGTTCAGATACGCAGTATTTT
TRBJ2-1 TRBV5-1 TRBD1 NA CASSPVRDRGEDEQFF TGCGCCAGCAGCCCGGTACGGGACAGGGGTGAGGATGAGCAGTTCTTC
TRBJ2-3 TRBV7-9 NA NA CASNPAGVRTDTQYF TGTGCCAGCAACCCAGCAGGAGTACGGACAGATACGCAGTATTTT
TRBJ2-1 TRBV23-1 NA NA CASSQSPPGRYLAEQFF TGCGCCAGCAGTCAATCGCCGCCGGGGCGGTATTTGGCGGAGCAGTTCTTC
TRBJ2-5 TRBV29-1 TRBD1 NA CSVEIRGQGETQYF TGCAGCGTTGAAATAAGGGGGCAGGGAGAGACCCAGTACTTC
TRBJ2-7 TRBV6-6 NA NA CASRDSSYEQYF TGTGCCAGCAGGGACAGTTCCTACGAGCAGTACTTC
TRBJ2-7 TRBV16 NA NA CASSLPGASEQYF TGTGCCAGCAGCCTTCCCGGGGCCTCCGAGCAGTACTTC
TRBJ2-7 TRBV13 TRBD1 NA CASSANRDSTYEQYF TGTGCCAGCAGCGCCAACCGGGACAGCACCTACGAGCAGTACTTC
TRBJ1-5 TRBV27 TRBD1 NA CASRPGQRNQPQHF TGTGCCAGCAGGCCGGGACAGAGGAATCAGCCCCAGCATTTT